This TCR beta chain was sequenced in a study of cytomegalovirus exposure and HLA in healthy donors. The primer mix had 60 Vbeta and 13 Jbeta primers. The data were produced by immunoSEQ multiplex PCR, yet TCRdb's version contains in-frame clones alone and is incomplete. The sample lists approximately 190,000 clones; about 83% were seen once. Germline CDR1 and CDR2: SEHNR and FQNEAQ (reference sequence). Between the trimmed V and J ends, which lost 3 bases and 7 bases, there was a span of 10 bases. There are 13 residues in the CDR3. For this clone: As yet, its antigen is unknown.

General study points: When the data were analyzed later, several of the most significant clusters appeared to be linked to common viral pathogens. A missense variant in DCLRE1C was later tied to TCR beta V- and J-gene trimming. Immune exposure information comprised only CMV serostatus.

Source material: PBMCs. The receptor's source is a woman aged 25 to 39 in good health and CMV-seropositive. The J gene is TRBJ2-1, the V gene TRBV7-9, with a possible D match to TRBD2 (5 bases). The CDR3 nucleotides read TGTGCCAGCAGCTTTGGGGAGTGGAATGAGCAGTTCTTC. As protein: CASSFGEWNEQFF.